Presented here are 18 T cell receptor beta chains from one specimen sequenced in a study of shared clonotypes between healthy human individuals. Profiling relied on immunoSEQ multiplex PCR, and the TCRdb table lists in-frame clones only, not all of them. The table shows roughly 720,000 clones, with about 90% occurring only once. Specimen: memory CD8+ T cells from PBMCs. This sample's subset: CD45RO+ cells pooled with CCR7-negative TemRA cells. The receptors were gathered from a man younger than 35 in good health. Some clones in this sample may be carry-over from other donors' samples.

This chain links TRBV9 with TRBJ2-1, with 12 positions matching TRBD2. Trimming at V came to 0 bases and at J to 7 bases, leaving 2 bases not matched to a gene. CDR1 and CDR2 from the germline V gene are SGDLS and YYNGEE. CDR3 length: 15 amino acids. DNA for the CDR3: TGTGCCAGCAGCGTAGGACTAGCGGGAGCTAATGAGCAGTTCTTC. As protein: CASSVGLAGANEQFF.

The chain has TRBV18 and TRBJ2-7; D is possibly TRBD1 or TRBD2 (5 bases each). Trimming removed 4 bases from V and 6 bases from J, with 7 bases in between. The CDR3 runs 11 residues. Germline V gives CDR1 KGHSH, CDR2 LQKENI. CDR3 loop: CASSQGSEQYF. The CDR3 bases are TGTGCCAGCTCACAGGGGAGCGAGCAGTACTTC.

The gene calls are TRBV27 and TRBJ2-7, with D maybe TRBD1 (7 bases). Trimming took off 5 bases at V and 0 bases at J, with 14 bases between the two ends. The CDR3 has 15 residues. Germline CDR1 MNHEY, CDR2 SMNVEV (reference sequence). CDR3 in amino acids: CASSRSGGSSYEQYF. DNA for the CDR3: TGTGCCAGCAGTCGATCAGGGGGGAGCTCCTACGAGCAGTACTTC.

This rearrangement joins TRBV25-1 to TRBJ1-1; D gene uncertain. Trimming cost V 3 bases and J 3 bases, with 8 bases left between them. The CDR3 runs 13 residues. Per germline, CDR1 MGHDK and CDR2 SYGVNS. The CDR3 loop is CASSDSRDTEAFF. The CDR3 DNA reads as TGTGCCAGCAGTGACAGCCGCGACACTGAAGCTTTCTTT.

J is TRBJ2-3 and V is TRBV6-5; TRBD2 matches at 8 bases. V lost 9 bases to trimming and J lost 4 bases; unmatched junction nucleotides: 6. The CDR3 loop spans 13 amino acids. CDR1 and CDR2 from the germline V gene are MNHEY and SVGAGI. The CDR3 region has the DNA TGTGCCAGTCGGGAGGGCCGAGCAGATACGCAGTATTTT. Encoded protein: CASREGRADTQYF.

The rearrangement uses TRBV15 and TRBJ2-1, with 9 bases identical to TRBD2. The CDR3 loop spans 14 amino acids. V gave up 8 bases and J gave up 8 bases; unmatched junction bases: 10. Germline V gives CDR1 LNHNV, CDR2 YYDKDF (reference sequence). The CDR3: CATGRSGSLHEQFF. CDR3 DNA: TGTGCCACCGGGCGTAGCGGGAGCTTGCATGAGCAGTTCTTC.

The V and J genes are TRBV28 and TRBJ1-4; D is unresolved. The V gene lost 10 bases and the J gene lost 3 bases, with 15 bases spanning the gap. The V gene's germline CDR1 is MDHEN and CDR2 SYDVKM. The CDR3 has 14 residues. The CDR3 loop is CATNREVANEKLFF. CDR3 nucleotides: TGTGCCACCAATCGGGAAGTGGCTAATGAAAAACTGTTTTTT. The full variable domain, its missing parts supplied by reference TRBV28 and TRBJ1-4, is DVKVTQSSRYLVKRTGEKVFLECVQDMDHENMFWYRQDPGLGLRLIYFSYDVKMKEKGDIPEGYSVSREKKERFSLILESASTNQTSMYLCATNREVANEKLFFGSGTQLSVL.

The V call is TRBV10-3, the J call TRBJ2-7; the match to TRBD2 covers 7 bases. CDR1 is ENHRY and CDR2 is SYGVKD in the germline V gene. CDR3 length: 15 residues. J was trimmed by 0 bases and V by 2 bases; bases with no gene match: 4. CDR3 DNA sequence: TGTGCCATCAGTGAGGCCACGGGAGGCTCCTACGAGCAGTACTTC. Translation gives CAISEATGGSYEQYF.

The chain is built from TRBV9 and TRBJ2-2; the match to TRBD1 covers 7 bases. This CDR3 has 14 amino acids. Germline V gene data show CDR1 as SGDLS and CDR2 as YYNGEE. V shed 2 bases and J 4 bases; nucleotides not matched to a gene: 2. As DNA, the CDR3 is TGTGCCAGCAGCGTGCCAGGGGGCACCGGGGAGCTGTTTTTT. Translating gives CASSVPGGTGELFF.

This rearrangement joins TRBV15 to TRBJ2-7; D gene ambiguous. Germline V gene data show CDR1 as LNHNV and CDR2 as YYDKDF (reference sequence). V lost 5 bases, J lost 3 bases, and 14 bases lay in between. The CDR3 has 14 residues. CDR3 bases: TGTGCCACCAGCGGCCAACAGACCAACTACGAGCAGTACTTC. Encoded protein: CATSGQQTNYEQYF.

This chain joins TRBV30 and TRBJ2-2; no reliable D call. Trimming cost V 7 bases and J 7 bases, with 10 bases left between them. Germline CDR1 and CDR2: GTSNPN and SVGIG (reference sequence). This CDR3 region has 11 residues. The chain's CDR3 is CASGPGGELFF. CDR3 nucleotides: TGTGCCTCCGGCCCGGGCGGGGAGCTGTTTTTT.

The V and J genes are TRBV7-9 and TRBJ1-1; D not certain. V was shortened by 5 bases and J by 1 base, with 14 bases between the two germline ends. The CDR3 spans 15 residues. From germline, CDR1 is SEHNR and CDR2 FQNEAQ (reference sequence). The CDR3 protein is CASSQNRYGNTEAFF. CDR3 DNA sequence: TGTGCCAGCAGCCAAAATCGGTACGGGAACACTGAAGCTTTCTTT.

This chain links TRBV5-1 with TRBJ2-1, with 9 bases identical to TRBD2. Germline CDR1 SGHRS, CDR2 YFSETQ. V was clipped by 0 bases and J by 6 bases; unmatched bases: 4. This CDR3 has 15 amino acids. The CDR3 region is CASSLVAGVANEQFF. The CDR3 DNA sequence: TGCGCCAGCAGCTTGGTAGCGGGAGTCGCCAATGAGCAGTTCTTC.

With regard to this clone: Other DNA sequences of this sample code for an identical CDR3. The rearrangement uses TRBV29-1 and TRBJ2-7; D perhaps matches TRBD2 (7 bases). CDR3 length equals 13 residues. V shed 4 bases and J shed 2 bases, with 12 bases lying between them. The germline CDR1 and CDR2 sequences are SQVTM and ANQGSEA. CDR3 DNA: TGCAGCGTTGGTGGGGGGGCCCCCTACGAGCAGTACTTC. This gives the protein CSVGGGAPYEQYF.

The chain uses TRBV6-1 and TRBJ2-7; a weak D match, TRBD2 (5 bases). Trimming cost V 6 bases and J 0 bases, with 12 bases left between them. Germline V lookup: CDR1 MNHNS, CDR2 SASEGT. CDR3 size: 14 residues. The CDR3 DNA follows: TGTGCCAGCAGGGAGGACGCACGCTCCTACGAGCAGTACTTC. Amino acid sequence: CASREDARSYEQYF.

This chain uses TRBV5-6 with TRBJ2-2, with unresolved D. The V end was cut by 0 bases, the J end by 3 bases, with 9 bases between. Germline-derived CDR1 and CDR2 are SGHDT and YYEEEE. The CDR3 runs to 15 residues. In nucleotides, the CDR3 is TGTGCCAGCAGCTTGGTCGGTGGGCACACCGGGGAGCTGTTTTTT. Translation: CASSLVGGHTGELFF. The full variable domain, its missing parts supplied by reference TRBV5-6 and TRBJ2-2, is DAGVTQSPTHLIKTRGQQVTLRCSPKSGHDTVSWYQQALGQGPQFIFQYYEEEERQRGNFPDRFSGHQFPNYSSELNVNALLLGDSALYLCASSLVGGHTGELFFGEGSRLTVL.

The chain links TRBV28 to TRBJ2-1, with 10 bases matching TRBD2. Germline CDR1 reads MDHEN; CDR2 reads SYDVKM. J gave up 2 bases and V 6 bases, and 16 bases lay outside the gene matches. The CDR3 runs 19 residues. The CDR3 region has the DNA TGTGCCAGCAGCCCCCTAGCGGGAGTTCACTCTCGGCCCTACAATGAGCAGTTCTTC. It translates to CASSPLAGVHSRPYNEQFF.

The rearrangement uses TRBV10-3 and TRBJ2-1, with 10 bases matching TRBD1. Trimming took 9 bases from V and 5 from J; bases not matched to a gene: 7. The CDR3 has 14 residues. Germline V gene data show CDR1 as ENHRY and CDR2 as SYGVKD. This CDR3 reads CAMGQGPPHNEQFF. CDR3 bases: TGTGCCATGGGACAGGGGCCCCCTCACAATGAGCAGTTCTTC.